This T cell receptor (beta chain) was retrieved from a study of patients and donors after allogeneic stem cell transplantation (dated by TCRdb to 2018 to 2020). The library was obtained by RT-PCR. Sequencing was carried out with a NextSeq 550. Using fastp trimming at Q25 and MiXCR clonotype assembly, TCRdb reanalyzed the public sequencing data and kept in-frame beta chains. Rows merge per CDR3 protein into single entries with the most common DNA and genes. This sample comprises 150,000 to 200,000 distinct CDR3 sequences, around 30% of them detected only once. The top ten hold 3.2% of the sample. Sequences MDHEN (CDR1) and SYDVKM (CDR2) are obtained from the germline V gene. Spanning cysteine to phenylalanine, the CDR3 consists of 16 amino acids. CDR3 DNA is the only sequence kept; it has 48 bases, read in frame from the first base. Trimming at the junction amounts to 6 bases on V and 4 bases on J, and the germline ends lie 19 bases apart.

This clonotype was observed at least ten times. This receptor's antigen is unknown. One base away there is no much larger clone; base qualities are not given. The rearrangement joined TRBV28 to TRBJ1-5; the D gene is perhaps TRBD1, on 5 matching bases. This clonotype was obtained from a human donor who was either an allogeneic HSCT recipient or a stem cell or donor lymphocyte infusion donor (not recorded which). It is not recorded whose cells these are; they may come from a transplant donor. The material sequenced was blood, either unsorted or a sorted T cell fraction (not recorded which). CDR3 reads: CASSPPRGVGNQPQHF. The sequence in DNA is TGTGCCAGCAGCCCACCCCGAGGGGTTGGGAATCAGCCCCAGCATTTT.